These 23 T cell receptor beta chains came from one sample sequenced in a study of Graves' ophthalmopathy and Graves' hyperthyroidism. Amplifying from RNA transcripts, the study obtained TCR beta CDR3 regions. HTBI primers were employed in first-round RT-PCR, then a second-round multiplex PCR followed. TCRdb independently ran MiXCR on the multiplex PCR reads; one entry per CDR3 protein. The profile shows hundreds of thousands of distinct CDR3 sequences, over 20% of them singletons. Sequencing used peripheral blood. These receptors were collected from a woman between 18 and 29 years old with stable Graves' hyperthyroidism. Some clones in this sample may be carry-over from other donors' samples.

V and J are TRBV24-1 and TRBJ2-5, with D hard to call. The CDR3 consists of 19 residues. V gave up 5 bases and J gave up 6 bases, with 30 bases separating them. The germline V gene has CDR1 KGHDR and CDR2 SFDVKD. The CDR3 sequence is CATSAHKIGGTSVGQTQYF. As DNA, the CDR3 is TGTGCCACCAGTGCTCATAAAATTGGCGGCACCTCAGTTGGACAGACCCAGTACTTC.

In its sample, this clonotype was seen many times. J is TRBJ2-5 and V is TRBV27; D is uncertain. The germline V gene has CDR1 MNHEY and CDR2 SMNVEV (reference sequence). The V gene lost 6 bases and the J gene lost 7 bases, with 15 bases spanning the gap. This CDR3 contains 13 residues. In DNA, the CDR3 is TGTGCCAGCAGGCCCGGACCATCTGGGACCCAGTACTTC. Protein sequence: CASRPGPSGTQYF.

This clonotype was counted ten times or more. As DNA, the CDR3 is TGTGCCATCACCGCGACAGGGACACCCTCCAACACCGGGGAGCTGTTTTTT. This gives the protein CAITATGTPSNTGELFF. The V call is TRBV10-3, the J call TRBJ2-2; TRBD1 agrees at 7 bases. The germline gives CDR1 ENHRY, CDR2 SYGVKD. The CDR3 has 17 amino acids. V trimming: 7 bases; J trimming: 2 bases; junction bases outside the gene matches: 13.

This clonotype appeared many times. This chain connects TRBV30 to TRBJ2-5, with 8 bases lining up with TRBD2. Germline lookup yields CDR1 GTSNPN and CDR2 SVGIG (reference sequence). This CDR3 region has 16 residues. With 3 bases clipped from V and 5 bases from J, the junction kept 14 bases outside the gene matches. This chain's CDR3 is CAWSYFLTSGVETQYF. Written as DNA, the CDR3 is TGTGCCTGGAGCTATTTCCTTACTAGCGGTGTTGAGACCCAGTACTTC.

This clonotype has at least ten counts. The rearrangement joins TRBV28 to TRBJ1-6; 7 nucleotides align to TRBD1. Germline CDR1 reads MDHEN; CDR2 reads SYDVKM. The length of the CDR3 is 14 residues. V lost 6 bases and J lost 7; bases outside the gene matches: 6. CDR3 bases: TGTGCCAGCAGGACCGGGACAGAAAATTCACCCCTCCACTTT. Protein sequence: CASRTGTENSPLHF.

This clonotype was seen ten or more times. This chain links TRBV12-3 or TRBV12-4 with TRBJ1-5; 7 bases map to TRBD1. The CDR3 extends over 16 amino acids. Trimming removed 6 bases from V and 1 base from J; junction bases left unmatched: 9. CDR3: CASSFNTGASNQPQHF. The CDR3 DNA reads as TGTGCCAGCAGCTTTAATACAGGGGCGAGCAATCAGCCCCAGCATTTT.

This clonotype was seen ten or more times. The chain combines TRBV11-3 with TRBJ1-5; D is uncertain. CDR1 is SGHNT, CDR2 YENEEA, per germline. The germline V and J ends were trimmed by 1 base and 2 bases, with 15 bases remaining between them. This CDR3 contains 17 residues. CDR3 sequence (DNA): TGTGCCAGCAGCTTAGTAGCGGAGTTATTGGGCAATCAGCCCCAGCATTTT. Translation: CASSLVAELLGNQPQHF.

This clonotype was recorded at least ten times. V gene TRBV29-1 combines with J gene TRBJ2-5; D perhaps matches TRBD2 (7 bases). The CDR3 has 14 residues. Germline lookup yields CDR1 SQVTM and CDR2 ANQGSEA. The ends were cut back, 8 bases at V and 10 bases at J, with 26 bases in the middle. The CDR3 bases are TGCAGCACCTCCGGGGGGCAGATCAAAAAGGGCCAGTACTTC. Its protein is CSTSGGQIKKGQYF.

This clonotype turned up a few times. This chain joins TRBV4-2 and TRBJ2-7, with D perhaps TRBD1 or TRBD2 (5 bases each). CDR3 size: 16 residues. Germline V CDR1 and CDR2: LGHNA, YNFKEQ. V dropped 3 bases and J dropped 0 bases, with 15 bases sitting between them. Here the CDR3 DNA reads TGTGCCAGCAGCCAGGGACGGCGGGCCCCCTCCTACGAGCAGTACTTC. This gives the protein CASSQGRRAPSYEQYF.

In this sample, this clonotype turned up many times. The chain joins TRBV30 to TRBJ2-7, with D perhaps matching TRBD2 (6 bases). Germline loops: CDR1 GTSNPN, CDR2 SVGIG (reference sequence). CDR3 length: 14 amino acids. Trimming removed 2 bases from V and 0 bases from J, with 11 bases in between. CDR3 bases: TGTGCCTGGAGTCGGGACTTCAGCTCCTACGAGCAGTACTTC. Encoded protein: CAWSRDFSSYEQYF.

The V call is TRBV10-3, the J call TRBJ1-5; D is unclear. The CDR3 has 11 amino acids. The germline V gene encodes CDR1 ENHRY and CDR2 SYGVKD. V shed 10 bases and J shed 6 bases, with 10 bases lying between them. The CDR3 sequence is CASGQIQPQHF. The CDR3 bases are TGTGCCAGCGGGCAGATTCAGCCCCAGCATTTT.

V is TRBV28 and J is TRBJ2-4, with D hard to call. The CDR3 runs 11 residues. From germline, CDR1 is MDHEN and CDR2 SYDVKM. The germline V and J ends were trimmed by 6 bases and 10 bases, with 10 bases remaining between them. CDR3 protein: CASSDSNIQYF. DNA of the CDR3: TGTGCCAGCAGCGATTCAAATATTCAGTACTTC.

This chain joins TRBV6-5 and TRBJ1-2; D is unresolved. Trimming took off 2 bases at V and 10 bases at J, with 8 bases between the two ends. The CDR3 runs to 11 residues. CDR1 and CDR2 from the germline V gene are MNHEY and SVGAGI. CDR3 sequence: CASSYEGDYTF. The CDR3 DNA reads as TGTGCCAGCAGTTACGAGGGTGACTACACCTTC.

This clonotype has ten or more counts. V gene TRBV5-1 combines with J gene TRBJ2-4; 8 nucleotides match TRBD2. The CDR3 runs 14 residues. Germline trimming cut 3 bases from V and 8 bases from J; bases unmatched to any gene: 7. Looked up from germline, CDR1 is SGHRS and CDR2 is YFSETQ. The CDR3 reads CASSSWTSRYIQYF. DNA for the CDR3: TGCGCCAGCAGCTCCTGGACTAGCCGGTACATTCAGTACTTC.

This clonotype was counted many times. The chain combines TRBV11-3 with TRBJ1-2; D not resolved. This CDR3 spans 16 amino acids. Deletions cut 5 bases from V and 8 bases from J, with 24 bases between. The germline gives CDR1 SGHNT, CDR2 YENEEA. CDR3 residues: CASSQLALRHSLGYTF. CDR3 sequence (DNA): TGTGCCAGCAGCCAACTCGCCCTAAGACATTCCCTCGGCTACACCTTC.

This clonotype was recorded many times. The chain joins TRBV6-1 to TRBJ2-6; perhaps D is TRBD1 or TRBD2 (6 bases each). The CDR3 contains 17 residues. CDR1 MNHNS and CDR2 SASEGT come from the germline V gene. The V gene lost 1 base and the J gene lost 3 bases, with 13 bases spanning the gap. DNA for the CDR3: TGTGCCAGCAGTGAAGTGGGGGGACACGGTGGGGCCAACGTCCTGACTTTC. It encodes CASSEVGGHGGANVLTF.

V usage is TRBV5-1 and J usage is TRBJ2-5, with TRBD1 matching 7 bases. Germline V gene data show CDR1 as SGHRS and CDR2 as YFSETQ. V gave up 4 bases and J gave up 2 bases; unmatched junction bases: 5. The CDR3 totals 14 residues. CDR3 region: CASSITGQQETQYF. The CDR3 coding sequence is TGCGCCAGCAGCATAACGGGACAGCAAGAGACCCAGTACTTC. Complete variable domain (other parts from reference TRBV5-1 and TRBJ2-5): KAGVTQTPRYLIKTRGQQVTLSCSPISGHRSVSWYQQTPGQGLQFLFEYFSETQRNKGNFPGRFSGRQFSNSRSEMNVSTLELGDSALYLCASSITGQQETQYFGPGTRLLVL.

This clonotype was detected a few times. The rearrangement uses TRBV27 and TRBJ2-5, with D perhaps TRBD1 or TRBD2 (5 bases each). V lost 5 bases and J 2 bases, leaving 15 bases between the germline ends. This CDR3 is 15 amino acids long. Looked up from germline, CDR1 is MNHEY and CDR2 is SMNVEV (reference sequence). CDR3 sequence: CASSPQRREQETQYF. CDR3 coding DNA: TGTGCCAGCAGTCCCCAACGCAGGGAGCAAGAGACCCAGTACTTC.

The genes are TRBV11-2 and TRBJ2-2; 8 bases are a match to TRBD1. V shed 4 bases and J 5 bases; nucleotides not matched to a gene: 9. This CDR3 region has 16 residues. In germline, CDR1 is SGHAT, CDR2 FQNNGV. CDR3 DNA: TGTGCCAGCAGCTCGCCGGACAGGGATGTTACCGGGGAGCTGTTTTTT. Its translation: CASSSPDRDVTGELFF.

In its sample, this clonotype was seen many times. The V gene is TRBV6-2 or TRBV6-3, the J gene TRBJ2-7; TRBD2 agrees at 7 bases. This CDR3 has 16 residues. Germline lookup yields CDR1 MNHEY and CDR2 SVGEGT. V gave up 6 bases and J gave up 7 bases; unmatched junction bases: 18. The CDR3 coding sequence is TGTGCCAGCAGACCCCTTTCACTAGCGATCCTACGAGAGCAGTACTTC. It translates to CASRPLSLAILREQYF.

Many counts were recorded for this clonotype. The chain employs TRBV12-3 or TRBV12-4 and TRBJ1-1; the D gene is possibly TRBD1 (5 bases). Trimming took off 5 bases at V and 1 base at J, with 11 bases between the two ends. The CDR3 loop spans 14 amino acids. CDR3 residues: CASSRDSGNTEAFF. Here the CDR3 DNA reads TGTGCCAGCAGTAGAGACAGCGGGAACACTGAAGCTTTCTTT.

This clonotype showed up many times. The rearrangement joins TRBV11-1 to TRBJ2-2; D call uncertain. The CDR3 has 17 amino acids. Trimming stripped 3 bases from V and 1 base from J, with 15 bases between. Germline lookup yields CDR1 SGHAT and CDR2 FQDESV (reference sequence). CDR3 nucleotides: TGTGCCAGCAGCTTTTTAGGTCGTACAGTGAACACCGGGGAGCTGTTTTTT. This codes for CASSFLGRTVNTGELFF.

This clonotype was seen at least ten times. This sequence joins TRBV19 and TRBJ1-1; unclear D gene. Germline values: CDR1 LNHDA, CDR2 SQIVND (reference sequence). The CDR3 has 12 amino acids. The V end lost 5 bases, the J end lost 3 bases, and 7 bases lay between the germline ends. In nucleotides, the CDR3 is TGTGCCAGTAGTGTGACACACACTGAAGCTTTCTTT. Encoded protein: CASSVTHTEAFF.